Following are 28 T cell receptor beta chains from one sample sequenced in a study of T cell changes during pregnancy in multiple sclerosis (dated by TCRdb to between 2018 and 2021). Libraries were constructed by the immunoSEQ multiplex PCR assay. Entries here come from immuneACCESS through TCRdb and include only in-frame sequences with V and J called. Some clones fail to appear in such tables; in the studies checked, an unresolved V gene covers under half of the shortfall, and the cause of the remainder is unknown. Present in this sample are roughly 23,000 clones, approximately 86% of which were seen just once. Jointly, the top ten make up roughly 1% of the sample. Sequences were derived from CD4+ T cells from peripheral blood mononuclear cells, sampled in the second trimester of pregnancy. These receptor sequences come from a female donor in good health, enrolled as a control in a pregnancy study.

The V and J genes are TRBV5-4 and TRBJ1-3; D remains unclear. The CDR3 is 15 residues long. Germline V CDR1 and CDR2: SGHNT, YYREEE (reference sequence). V lost 4 bases, J lost 2 bases, and 13 bases lay in between. CDR3 residues: CASSPELLTGNTIYF. CDR3 DNA: TGTGCCAGCAGCCCTGAGCTGCTAACTGGAAACACCATATATTTT.

Points on this clone: At one end the junction does not follow the germline gene, possibly because of a read error. The chain links TRBV29-1 to TRBJ2-1; no reliable D call. The CDR3 sequence is 11 residues long. Germline assignment: CDR1 SQVTM and CDR2 ANQGSEA. The CDR3 reads CSVVPGEERFF. DNA of the CDR3: TGCAGCGTTGTCCCTGGAGAGGAGCGGTTCTTC.

The J gene is TRBJ2-5, the V gene TRBV11-1; TRBD1 is a possible D gene (5 bases). CDR3 length: 15 amino acids. Between the trimmed V and J ends, which lost 5 bases and 3 bases, there was a span of 16 bases. Germline V lookup: CDR1 SGHAT, CDR2 FQDESV (reference sequence). The CDR3 here is CASSNGQGWKETQYF. The DNA of the CDR3 is TGTGCCAGCAGCAATGGGCAGGGATGGAAAGAGACCCAGTACTTC.

The chain is built from TRBV19 and TRBJ2-2, with D possibly matching TRBD2 (6 bases). CDR1 is LNHDA, CDR2 SQIVND, per germline (reference sequence). The CDR3 covers 15 residues. Trimming took off 4 bases at V and 2 bases at J, with 11 bases between the two ends. The CDR3 DNA sequence: TGTGCCAGTAGTAGCGACGGGACTAACACCGGGGAGCTGTTTTTT. Translating gives CASSSDGTNTGELFF.

The chain uses TRBV11-2 and TRBJ1-4; 10 positions match TRBD1. Germline V gives CDR1 SGHAT, CDR2 FQNNGV. V dropped 4 bases and J dropped 9; count of bases not matched to a gene: 11. This CDR3 comprises 16 residues. CDR3 residues: CASSSVVGGQGKKLFF. The CDR3 DNA reads TGTGCCAGCAGCTCAGTCGTTGGGGGACAGGGGAAAAAACTGTTTTTT.

This clone was counted a few times. This chain links TRBV11-2 with TRBJ2-7; the D gene is possibly TRBD1 (6 bases). The CDR3 has 13 residues. Trimming pared 5 bases from V and 0 bases from J, leaving 8 bases between. From germline, CDR1 is SGHAT and CDR2 FQNNGV. CDR3 sequence (DNA): TGTGCCAGCAGCATGGACAGCTCCTACGAGCAGTACTTC. This encodes CASSMDSSYEQYF. The full variable domain, in which reference TRBV11-2 and TRBJ2-7 provide the parts outside the CDR3, is EAGVAQSPRYKIIEKRQSVAFWCNPISGHATLYWYQQILGQGPKLLIQFQNNGVVDDSQLPKDRFSAERLKGVDSTLKIQPAKLEDSAVYLCASSMDSSYEQYFGPGTRLTVT.

The chain uses TRBV7-6 and TRBJ1-5, with TRBD1 matching 7 bases. Germline V gene lookup returns CDR1 SGHVS and CDR2 FNYEAQ. V trimming: 0 bases; J trimming: 0 bases; junction bases outside the gene matches: 8. The CDR3 spans 18 residues. CDR3 region: CASSLASSRGTSNQPQHF. In DNA form, the CDR3 reads TGTGCCAGCAGCTTAGCGTCCTCCAGGGGGACTAGCAATCAGCCCCAGCATTTT.

The J gene is TRBJ2-3, the V gene TRBV7-8; 16 nucleotides align to TRBD2. Germline lookup yields CDR1 SGHVS and CDR2 FQNEAQ. This CDR3 has 18 amino acids. V lost 3 bases to trimming and J lost 12 bases; unmatched junction nucleotides: 15. The CDR3 here is CASSFSGTSGGAGGRQYF. The CDR3, as DNA: TGTGCCAGCAGCTTTTCCGGGACTAGCGGGGGGGCCGGGGGCCGACAGTATTTT.

This clone came up a few times. V and J are TRBV29-1 and TRBJ1-4, with TRBD1 identical over 8 bases. CDR3 length: 13 amino acids. Germline V gene lookup returns CDR1 SQVTM and CDR2 ANQGSEA. Germline trimming cut 4 bases from V and 7 bases from J; bases unmatched to any gene: 5. In nucleotides, the CDR3 is TGCAGCGTTGGCGGGACAGGCCTTGAAAAACTGTTTTTT. Encoded protein: CSVGGTGLEKLFF.

As concerns this clone: The germline gene is not matched at one end of the junction; a read error may be the cause. V gene TRBV30 combines with J gene TRBJ1-6; TRBD1 aligns across 9 bases. Per germline, CDR1 GTSNPN and CDR2 SVGIG (reference sequence). There are 17 residues in the CDR3. This CDR3 reads CAWSSGQGFSSNSPLHF. The CDR3 DNA follows: TGTGCCTGGAGTTCGGGACAGGGATTCTCCTCTAATTCACCCCTCCACTTT.

This clone was counted once. This chain links TRBV7-8 with TRBJ2-2; 12 bases fit TRBD2. Germline CDR1 is SGHVS and CDR2 is FQNEAQ. After removal of 5 bases from V and 7 bases from J, the junction contained 14 bases not matched to a gene. The CDR3 sequence is 18 residues long. The CDR3 nucleotides read TGTGCCAGCAGCCACCCTACTCTAGCGGGGGGGCCGTACGGGGAGCTGTTTTTT. Translated: CASSHPTLAGGPYGELFF.

This clone was seen a handful of times. The chain joins TRBV7-2 to TRBJ2-2; weak D call: TRBD1 (7 bases). CDR1 and CDR2 from the germline V gene are SGHTA and FQGNSA. The CDR3 sequence is 15 residues long. Trimming removed 3 bases at V and 4 bases at J, with 12 bases between. CDR3 in amino acids: CASSFRRGATGELFF. The DNA for the CDR3 is TGTGCCAGCAGCTTCCGCAGGGGGGCCACCGGGGAGCTGTTTTTT.

In its sample, this clone was seen once. This chain uses TRBV7-9 with TRBJ2-5; weak D call: TRBD2 (6 bases). The CDR3 covers 17 residues. Per germline, CDR1 SEHNR and CDR2 FQNEAQ (reference sequence). The V gene lost 0 bases and the J gene lost 5 bases, with 19 bases spanning the gap. The CDR3 bases are TGTGCCAGCAGCTTAGCGCGACGGGCGGCCCGGGAGGAGACCCAGTACTTC. Translating it yields CASSLARRAAREETQYF.

J is TRBJ2-1 and V is TRBV6-5, with TRBD2 matching 7 bases. Germline V lookup: CDR1 MNHEY, CDR2 SVGAGI. V was clipped by 11 bases and J by 7 bases; unmatched bases: 14. The CDR3 extends over 14 amino acids. CDR3 bases: TGTGCCGTGAAGAGCGGGGCCGAAGTAAATGAGCAGTTCTTC. As protein: CAVKSGAEVNEQFF.

The chain has TRBV19 and TRBJ2-7, with D maybe TRBD1 (6 bases). Trimming shortened V by 4 bases and J by 1 base, and 17 bases separated the two germline ends. The CDR3 is 16 residues long. CDR1 and CDR2 (germline): LNHDA, SQIVND (reference sequence). The CDR3 loop is CASSTPLGASSYEQYF. The CDR3 DNA reads TGTGCCAGTAGTACCCCCCTGGGGGCCTCTTCCTACGAGCAGTACTTC.

This chain joins TRBV5-1 and TRBJ2-7, with 7 bases aligning to TRBD2. Trimming took 0 bases from V and 3 from J; bases not matched to a gene: 6. This CDR3 has 15 residues. Per germline, CDR1 SGHRS and CDR2 YFSETQ. Here the CDR3 DNA reads TGCGCCAGCAGCTTGGTGGCTAGCGGCTACTACGAGCAGTACTTC. Residues: CASSLVASGYYEQYF. Full variable domain (missing parts from reference TRBV5-1 and TRBJ2-7): KAGVTQTPRYLIKTRGQQVTLSCSPISGHRSVSWYQQTPGQGLQFLFEYFSETQRNKGNFPGRFSGRQFSNSRSEMNVSTLELGDSALYLCASSLVASGYYEQYFGPGTRLTVT.

The V gene is TRBV2, the J gene TRBJ2-7; maybe TRBD2 (7 bases). CDR3 length: 14 amino acids. V was pared by 6 bases and J by 2 bases, with 14 bases between. The germline V gene encodes CDR1 SNHLY and CDR2 FYNNEI. CDR3 nucleotide sequence: TGTGCCAGCAGGAGGGGGGGAATTACCTACGAGCAGTACTTC. Its translation: CASRRGGITYEQYF.

This chain joins TRBV19 and TRBJ1-2, with 8 positions matching TRBD1. Germline loops: CDR1 LNHDA, CDR2 SQIVND (reference sequence). J gave up 7 bases and V 3 bases, and 4 bases lay outside the gene matches. The CDR3 has 13 residues. The CDR3 bases are TGTGCCAGTAGTATGACAGGGGATAGTGGCTACACCTTC. Translated, it gives CASSMTGDSGYTF.

The chain couples TRBV11-3 to TRBJ2-3; 8 bases line up with TRBD2. The J segment lost 1 base and the V segment lost 4 bases, leaving 10 bases of the junction unmatched. Per the germline V gene, CDR1 is SGHNT and CDR2 is YENEEA. The CDR3 spans 17 residues. CDR3 coding DNA: TGTGCCAGCAGCTCTCGGACTAGCCGGGGCGGCACAGATACGCAGTATTTT. It is translated as CASSSRTSRGGTDTQYF.

On this clone itself: Other DNA sequences in the same sample also yield this CDR3. In DNA form, the CDR3 reads TGTGCCAGCAGCCCCGGACAGGGCCCAGGAAACACCATATATTTT. It translates to CASSPGQGPGNTIYF. The rearrangement uses TRBV11-3 and TRBJ1-3, with TRBD1 matching 8 bases. With V trimmed by 5 bases and J by 4 bases, 7 bases remained unmatched. Germline loops: CDR1 SGHNT, CDR2 YENEEA. The CDR3 length is 15 residues. Looking up the rest from reference TRBV11-3 and TRBJ1-3 gives the full variable domain: EAGVVQSPRYKIIEKKQPVAFWCNPISGHNTLYWYLQNLGQGPELLIRYENEEAVDDSQLPKDRFSAERLKGVDSTLKIQPAELGDSAVYLCASSPGQGPGNTIYFGEGSWLTVV.

The CDR3 loop is CASSFPRGALHF. The CDR3 DNA is TGTGCCAGCAGTTTTCCCCGGGGGGCCCTCCACTTT. This rearrangement joins TRBV27 to TRBJ1-6; D possibly corresponds to TRBD1 (5 bases). This CDR3 comprises 12 residues. CDR1 and CDR2 (germline): MNHEY, SMNVEV (reference sequence). V was trimmed by 3 bases and J by 14 bases, leaving 11 bases between them.

The V call is TRBV7-2, the J call TRBJ2-7, with D possibly matching TRBD1 (5 bases). The CDR3 is 15 residues long. V lost 2 bases, J lost 2 bases, and 13 bases lay in between. CDR1 and CDR2 (germline): SGHTA, FQGNSA. In DNA, the CDR3 is TGTGCCAGCAGCTTAATCCGTACAGGCACCTACGAGCAGTACTTC. Its protein product is CASSLIRTGTYEQYF.

The V gene is TRBV18, the J gene TRBJ1-5; 7 bases are shared with TRBD1. This CDR3 is 16 amino acids long. Germline V gene sequence: CDR1 KGHSH, CDR2 LQKENI. V was clipped by 2 bases and J by 3 bases; unmatched bases: 7. CDR3 sequence: CASSPRGPLDNQPQHF. CDR3 bases: TGTGCCAGCTCACCAAGGGGGCCTCTGGACAATCAGCCCCAGCATTTT.

The rearrangement joins TRBV7-9 to TRBJ1-1; 7 positions match TRBD1. The CDR3 extends over 15 amino acids. V lost 7 bases to trimming and J lost 6 bases; unmatched junction nucleotides: 14. Germline V CDR1 and CDR2: SEHNR, FQNEAQ (reference sequence). The CDR3 coding sequence is TGTGCCAGCACCATGGACGGGACAGCAGGTCCTGAAGCTTTCTTT. This codes for CASTMDGTAGPEAFF.

This sequence joins TRBV18 and TRBJ1-4; the D is unclear. Germline values: CDR1 KGHSH, CDR2 LQKENI. The CDR3 loop spans 15 amino acids. V was trimmed by 2 bases and J by 7 bases, leaving 14 bases between them. The CDR3 here is CASSPIAGSTEKLFF. The DNA of the CDR3 is TGTGCCAGCTCACCAATTGCAGGTTCGACTGAAAAACTGTTTTTT.

The V call is TRBV19, the J call TRBJ1-4, with TRBD1 identical over 8 bases. The germline V gene has CDR1 LNHDA and CDR2 SQIVND (reference sequence). The length of the CDR3 is 19 residues. Germline trimming cut 1 base from V and 0 bases from J; bases unmatched to any gene: 10. The CDR3 loop is CASSIAFPGQAATNEKLFF. CDR3 bases: TGTGCCAGTAGTATAGCCTTTCCGGGACAGGCGGCAACTAATGAAAAACTGTTTTTT.

J is TRBJ2-2 and V is TRBV7-2, with a possible D match to TRBD1 (5 bases). Trimming stripped 1 base from V and 3 bases from J, with 9 bases between. This CDR3 region has 15 residues. The germline V gene has CDR1 SGHTA and CDR2 FQGNSA. The CDR3 loop is CASSLGQGDTGELFF. DNA for the CDR3: TGTGCCAGCAGCTTAGGGCAGGGCGACACCGGGGAGCTGTTTTTT.

The chain links TRBV7-2 to TRBJ1-1; D is possibly TRBD1 (5 bases). V was clipped by 0 bases and J by 0 bases, with 5 bases between them. Looked up from germline, CDR1 is SGHTA and CDR2 is FQGNSA. The length of the CDR3 is 14 residues. CDR3 sequence (DNA): TGTGCCAGCAGCTTAGCAGGGGTGAACACTGAAGCTTTCTTT. This sequence encodes CASSLAGVNTEAFF. The full variable domain, its missing parts supplied by reference TRBV7-2 and TRBJ1-1, is GAGVSQSPSNKVTEKGKDVELRCDPISGHTALYWYRQSLGQGLEFLIYFQGNSAPDKSGLPSDRFSAERTGGSVSTLTIQRTQQEDSAVYLCASSLAGVNTEAFFGQGTRLTVV.